These T cell receptor beta chains were read from a single sample in a study of cytomegalovirus exposure and HLA in healthy donors. The table came from immunoSEQ multiplex PCR; TCRdb's copy has only in-frame clones and leaves some out. This repertoire includes around 77,000 clones. Sequenced input: PBMCs. Every receptor here comes from a man aged 45 to 65 in good health and CMV-seropositive. CDR3s include the opening cysteine and the closing phenylalanine or tryptophan. Each record gives: CDR3 length, D gene, V gene, J gene, CDR3 DNA, CDR3 protein. A D gene is named only where the DNA matches it firmly.

length: 14; D: -; V: TRBV19; J: TRBJ2-3; DNA: TGTGCCAGTAGTATAAGTGGCAGGGCAGATACGCAGTATTTT; CDR3: CASSISGRADTQYF
length: 12; D: TRBD1; V: TRBV6-5; J: TRBJ1-2; DNA: TGTGCCAGCAGCTGGGACAGAAATGGCTACACCTTC; CDR3: CASSWDRNGYTF
length: 14; D: -; V: TRBV9; J: TRBJ2-7; DNA: TGTGCCAGCAGCGTAGAGGGGGGGCTGGGAGAGCAGTACTTC; CDR3: CASSVEGGLGEQYF
length: 16; D: -; V: TRBV2; J: TRBJ2-2; DNA: TGTGCCAGCAGCCCCCTGGGCCAGCAGAACACCGGGGAGCTGTTTTTT; CDR3: CASSPLGQQNTGELFF
length: 15; D: -; V: TRBV11-3; J: TRBJ2-1; DNA: TGTGCCAGCAGCTTAGAGGGGCAGCTTAGCAATGAGCAGTTCTTC; CDR3: CASSLEGQLSNEQFF
length: 16; D: TRBD2; V: TRBV10-2; J: TRBJ2-6; DNA: TGCGCCAGCAGTGGCCTAAGCGGGGCTGGGGCCAACGTCCTGACTTTC; CDR3: CASSGLSGAGANVLTF
length: 16; D: TRBD1; V: TRBV10-1; J: TRBJ1-3; DNA: TGCGCCAGCACTAGGGACAGGGACATCTCTGGAAACACCATATATTTT; CDR3: CASTRDRDISGNTIYF
length: 16; D: -; V: TRBV5-1; J: TRBJ1-1; DNA: TGCGCCAGCAGCTTGGCCCTATTTACCCAGGGTACTGAAGCTTTCTTT; CDR3: CASSLALFTQGTEAFF
length: 15; D: -; V: TRBV18; J: TRBJ1-1; DNA: TGTGCCAGCTCCCCTCAATTTAGCTTGAACACTGAAGCTTTCTTT; CDR3: CASSPQFSLNTEAFF
length: 15; D: TRBD1; V: TRBV6-9; J: TRBJ1-1; DNA: TGTGCCAGCAGTTTCCCAGGGACAGGCAACACTGAAGCTTTCTTT; CDR3: CASSFPGTGNTEAFF
length: 17; D: TRBD2; V: TRBV5-1; J: TRBJ2-7; DNA: TGCGCCAGCAGCCCGACTAGCGGGTTCCGTAGCTCCTACGAGCAGTACTTC; CDR3: CASSPTSGFRSSYEQYF